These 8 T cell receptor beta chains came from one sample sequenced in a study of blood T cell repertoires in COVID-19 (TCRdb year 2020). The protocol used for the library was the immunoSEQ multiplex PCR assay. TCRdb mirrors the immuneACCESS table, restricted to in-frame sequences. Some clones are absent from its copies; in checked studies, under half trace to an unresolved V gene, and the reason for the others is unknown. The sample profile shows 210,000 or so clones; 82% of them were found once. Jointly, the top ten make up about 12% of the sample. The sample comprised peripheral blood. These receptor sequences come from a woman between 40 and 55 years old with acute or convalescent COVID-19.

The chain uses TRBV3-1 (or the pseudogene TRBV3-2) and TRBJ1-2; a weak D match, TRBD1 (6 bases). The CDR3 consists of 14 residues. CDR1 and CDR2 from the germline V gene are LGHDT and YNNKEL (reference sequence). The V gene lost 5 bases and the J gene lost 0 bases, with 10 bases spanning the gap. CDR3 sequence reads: CASSSRQANYGYTF. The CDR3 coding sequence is TGTGCCAGCAGCTCCCGACAGGCTAACTATGGCTACACCTTC.

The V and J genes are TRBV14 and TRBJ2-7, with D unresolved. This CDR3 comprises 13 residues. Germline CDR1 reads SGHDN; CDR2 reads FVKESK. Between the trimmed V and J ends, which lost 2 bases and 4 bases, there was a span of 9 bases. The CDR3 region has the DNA TGTGCCAGCAGCCAACAAACGAGATACGAGCAGTACTTC. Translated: CASSQQTRYEQYF.

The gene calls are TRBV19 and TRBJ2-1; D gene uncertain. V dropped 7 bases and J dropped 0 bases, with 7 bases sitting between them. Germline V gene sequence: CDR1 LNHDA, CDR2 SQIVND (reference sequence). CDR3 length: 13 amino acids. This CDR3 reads CASTLSSYNEQFF. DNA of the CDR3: TGTGCCAGTACACTCTCCTCCTACAATGAGCAGTTCTTC.

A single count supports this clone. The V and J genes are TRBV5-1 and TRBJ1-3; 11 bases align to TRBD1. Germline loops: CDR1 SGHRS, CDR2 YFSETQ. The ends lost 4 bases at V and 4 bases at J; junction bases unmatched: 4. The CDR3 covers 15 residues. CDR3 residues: CASSRDRGGGNTIYF. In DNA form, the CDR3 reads TGCGCCAGCAGCCGGGACAGGGGGGGCGGAAACACCATATATTTT.

The CDR3 bases are TGCGCCAGCAGCCAACGGACTGGGTCTAGCACAGATACGCAGTATTTT. Its translation is CASSQRTGSSTDTQYF. The chain recombines TRBV4-3 with TRBJ2-3; a weak D match, TRBD2 (5 bases). Per the germline V gene, CDR1 is LGHNA and CDR2 is YSLEER. Trimming took 2 bases from V and 0 from J, leaving 12 bases between them. The CDR3 covers 16 residues.

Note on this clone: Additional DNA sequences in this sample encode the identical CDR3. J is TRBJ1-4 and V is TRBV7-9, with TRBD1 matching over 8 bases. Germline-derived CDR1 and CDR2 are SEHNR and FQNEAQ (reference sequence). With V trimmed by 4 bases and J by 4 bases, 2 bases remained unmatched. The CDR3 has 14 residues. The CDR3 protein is CASSSGQGNEKLFF. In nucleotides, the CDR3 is TGTGCCAGCAGCTCCGGACAGGGTAATGAAAAACTGTTTTTT.

The CDR3 DNA follows: TGTGCCAGCAGTACAGGGTCACAGCCCCAGCATTTT. Its translation is CASSTGSQPQHF. This chain uses TRBV2 with TRBJ1-5; D is perhaps TRBD1 (6 bases). Germline loops: CDR1 SNHLY, CDR2 FYNNEI. Trimming pared 5 bases from V and 7 bases from J, leaving 9 bases between. The CDR3 totals 12 residues. Using reference TRBV2 and TRBJ1-5 for the parts outside the CDR3, the full variable domain is EPEVTQTPSHQVTQMGQEVILRCVPISNHLYFYWYRQILGQKVEFLVSFYNNEISEKSEIFDDQFSVERPDGSNFTLKIRSTKLEDSAMYFCASSTGSQPQHFGDGTRLSIL.

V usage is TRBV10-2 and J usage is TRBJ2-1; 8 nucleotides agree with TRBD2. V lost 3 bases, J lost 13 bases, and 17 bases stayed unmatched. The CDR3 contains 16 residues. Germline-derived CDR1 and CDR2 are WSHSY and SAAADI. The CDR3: CASSESSGPNERPQFF. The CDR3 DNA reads TGCGCCAGCAGTGAATCTAGCGGGCCAAACGAACGACCCCAGTTCTTC.